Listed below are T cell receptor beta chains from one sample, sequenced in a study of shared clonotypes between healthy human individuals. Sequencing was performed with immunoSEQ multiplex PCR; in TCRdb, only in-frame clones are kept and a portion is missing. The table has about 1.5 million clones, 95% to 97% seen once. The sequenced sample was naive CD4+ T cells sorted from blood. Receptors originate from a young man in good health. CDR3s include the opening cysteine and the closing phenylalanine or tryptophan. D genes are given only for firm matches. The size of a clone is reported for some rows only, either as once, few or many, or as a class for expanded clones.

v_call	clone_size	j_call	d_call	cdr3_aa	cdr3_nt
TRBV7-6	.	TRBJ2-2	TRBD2	CASSPYQREDTGELFF	TGTGCCAGCAGTCCCTATCAGCGGGAGGACACCGGGGAGCTGTTTTTT
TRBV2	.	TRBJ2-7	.	CASSEVTVAYEQYF	TGTGCCAGCAGTGAAGTAACGGTCGCCTACGAGCAGTACTTC
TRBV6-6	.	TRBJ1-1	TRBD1	CASSGQGAGKTEAFF	TGTGCCAGCAGCGGACAGGGGGCTGGAAAAACTGAAGCTTTCTTT
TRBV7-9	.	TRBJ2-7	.	CASSVRADSSSYEQYF	TGTGCCAGCAGCGTAAGAGCAGACTCTTCTTCCTACGAGCAGTACTTC
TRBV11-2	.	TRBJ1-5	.	CASSLWGSNQPQHF	TGTGCCAGCAGCTTATGGGGTAGCAATCAGCCCCAGCATTTT
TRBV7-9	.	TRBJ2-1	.	CASSLAVGQRNNEQFF	TGTGCCAGCAGCTTAGCGGTTGGACAGCGAAACAATGAGCAGTTCTTC
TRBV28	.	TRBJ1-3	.	CASRRGQSLTGNTIYF	TGTGCCAGCCGCAGGGGTCAGAGTCTTACTGGAAACACCATATATTTT
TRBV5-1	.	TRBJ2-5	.	CASSLDRGQQETQYF	TGCGCCAGCAGCTTGGATCGAGGACAGCAAGAGACCCAGTACTTC
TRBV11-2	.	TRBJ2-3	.	CASKLQVSDTQYF	TGTGCCAGCAAACTTCAGGTCTCCGATACGCAGTATTTT
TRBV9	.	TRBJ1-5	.	CASSFGVRDQPQHF	TGTGCCAGCAGCTTCGGGGTGAGGGATCAGCCCCAGCATTTT
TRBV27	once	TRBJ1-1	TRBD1	CASSRHFTGGGTEAFF	TGTGCCAGCAGTCGCCACTTTACAGGGGGCGGCACTGAAGCTTTCTTT
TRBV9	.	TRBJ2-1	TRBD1	CASSQTTGGSYNEQFF	TGTGCCAGCAGCCAGACCACAGGGGGCTCCTACAATGAGCAGTTCTTC
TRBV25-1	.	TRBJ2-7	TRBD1	CASSAGKRDRGRYEQYF	TGTGCCAGCAGTGCAGGGAAACGGGACAGGGGGCGTTACGAGCAGTACTTC
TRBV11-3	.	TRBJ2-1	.	CASSRGLPPDNEQFF	TGTGCCAGCAGCCGGGGACTTCCTCCGGACAATGAGCAGTTCTTC
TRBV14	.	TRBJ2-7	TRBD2	CASSHWHGRALTGEQYF	TGTGCCAGCAGCCACTGGCACGGGAGGGCCCTCACTGGCGAGCAGTACTTC
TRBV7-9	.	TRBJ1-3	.	CASSLGEANTSPGNTIYF	TGTGCCAGCAGCTTAGGTGAGGCGAATACCTCACCTGGAAACACCATATATTTT
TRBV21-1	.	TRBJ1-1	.	CASSSRGGVGTEAFF	TGTGCCAGCAGCTCCAGGGGGGGAGTTGGGACTGAAGCTTTCTTT
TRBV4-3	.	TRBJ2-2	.	CASSQDPTNRLTGELFF	TGCGCCAGCAGCCAAGATCCCACGAACAGACTTACCGGGGAGCTGTTTTTT
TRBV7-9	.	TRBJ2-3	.	CASSLGRLAGTDTQYF	TGTGCCAGCAGCTTAGGCCGGCTAGCCGGCACAGATACGCAGTATTTT
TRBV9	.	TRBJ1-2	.	CASSEESYGYTF	TGTGCCAGCAGTGAGGAGTCCTATGGCTACACCTTC
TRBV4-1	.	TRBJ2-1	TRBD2	CASSRMVTSGTRSSYNEQFF	TGCGCCAGCAGCCGTATGGTAACTAGCGGGACCAGGAGCTCCTACAATGAGCAGTTCTTC
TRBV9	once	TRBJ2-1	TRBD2	CASSVGGGFYNEQFF	TGTGCCAGCAGCGTAGGCGGGGGGTTCTACAATGAGCAGTTCTTC
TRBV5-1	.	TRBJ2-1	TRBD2	CASSLASGSMNEQFF	TGCGCCAGCAGCTTAGCAAGCGGGAGTATGAATGAGCAGTTCTTC
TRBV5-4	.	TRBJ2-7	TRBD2	CASSEDSGRASYEQYF	TGTGCCAGCAGCGAAGACAGCGGGAGGGCCTCCTACGAGCAGTACTTC
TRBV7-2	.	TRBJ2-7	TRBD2	CASSFLAGTSGRTYEQYF	TGTGCCAGCAGCTTCCTCGCCGGGACTAGCGGCAGAACCTACGAGCAGTACTTC
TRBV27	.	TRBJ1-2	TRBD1	CASRAGGWDGYTF	TGTGCCAGCAGGGCAGGGGGATGGGATGGCTACACCTTC
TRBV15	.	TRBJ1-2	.	CATSRAGKTGWLKLDYTF	TGTGCCACCAGCAGAGCAGGGAAGACGGGGTGGCTTAAGCTGGACTACACCTTC
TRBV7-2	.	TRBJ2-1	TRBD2	CASSLLADIHEQFF	TGTGCCAGCAGCTTACTAGCGGATATCCATGAGCAGTTCTTC
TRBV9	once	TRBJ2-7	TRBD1	CASSVVGTGAEQYF	TGTGCCAGCAGCGTAGTGGGGACAGGGGCCGAGCAGTACTTC
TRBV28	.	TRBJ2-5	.	CASSASGQETQYF	TGTGCCAGCAGTGCGAGCGGACAAGAGACCCAGTACTTC
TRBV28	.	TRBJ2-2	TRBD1	CASDQGVRTGELFF	TGTGCCAGCGATCAGGGGGTTAGAACCGGGGAGCTGTTTTTT
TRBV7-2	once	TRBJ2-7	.	CASSLDPGSYEQYF	TGTGCCAGCAGCCTGGACCCAGGCTCCTACGAGCAGTACTTC
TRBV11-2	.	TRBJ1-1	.	CASSLVWSSSEAFF	TGTGCCAGCAGCTTAGTATGGAGCAGCAGTGAAGCTTTCTTT
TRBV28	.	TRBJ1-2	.	CASSFKYGYTF	TGTGCCAGCAGTTTCAAATATGGCTACACCTTC
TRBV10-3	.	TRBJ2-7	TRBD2	CAISEPRTSVRSYEQYF	TGTGCCATCAGTGAGCCAAGAACTAGCGTTCGTTCCTACGAGCAGTACTTC
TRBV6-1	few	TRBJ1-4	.	CASSVQEKLFF	TGTGCCAGCAGTGTACAGGAAAAACTGTTTTTT
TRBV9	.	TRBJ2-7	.	CASSRDASRPYEQYF	TGTGCCAGCAGCCGAGACGCAAGCCGGCCCTACGAGCAGTACTTC
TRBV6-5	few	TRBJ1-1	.	CASSYEVGTEAFF	TGTGCCAGCAGTTACGAGGTTGGCACTGAAGCTTTCTTT
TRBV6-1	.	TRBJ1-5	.	CASSESLRPQHF	TGTGCCAGCAGTGAATCCCTACGGCCCCAGCATTTT
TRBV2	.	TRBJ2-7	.	CASSYVKTGPSYEQYF	TGTGCCAGCAGCTACGTGAAGACAGGACCGTCCTACGAGCAGTACTTC
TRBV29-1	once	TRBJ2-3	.	CSVEPSDTQYF	TGCAGCGTTGAACCTTCAGATACGCAGTATTTT
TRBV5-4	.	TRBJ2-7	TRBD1	CARSYRGRYEQYF	TGTGCCAGATCTTACAGGGGCCGCTACGAGCAGTACTTC
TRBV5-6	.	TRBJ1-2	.	CASSFGYGYTF	TGTGCCAGCAGCTTCGGATATGGCTACACCTTC
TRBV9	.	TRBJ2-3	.	CASSVRQSSTDTQYF	TGTGCCAGCAGCGTAAGGCAGTCTAGCACAGATACGCAGTATTTT
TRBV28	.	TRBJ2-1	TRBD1	CASSSAGQGASNEQFF	TGTGCCAGCAGTTCCGCGGGACAGGGGGCTAGCAATGAGCAGTTCTTC
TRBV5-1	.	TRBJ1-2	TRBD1	CASSLAPDRIHGYTF	TGCGCCAGCAGCTTGGCTCCGGACAGGATACATGGCTACACCTTC
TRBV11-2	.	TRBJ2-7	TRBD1	CASSYQQTGTVMGYEQYF	TGTGCCAGCAGTTACCAACAAACCGGGACAGTCATGGGATACGAGCAGTACTTC
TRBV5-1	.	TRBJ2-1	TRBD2	CASSPGLAGGPHEQFF	TGCGCCAGCAGTCCGGGACTAGCGGGAGGGCCCCATGAGCAGTTCTTC
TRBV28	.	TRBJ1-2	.	CASSFPLGGYTF	TGTGCCAGCAGTTTCCCACTCGGTGGCTACACCTTC
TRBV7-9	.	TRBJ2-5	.	CASISGRGLQETQYF	TGTGCCAGCATCTCAGGGAGAGGGCTTCAAGAGACCCAGTACTTC
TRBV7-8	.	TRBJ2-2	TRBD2	CASSSRSAAGGTTGELFF	TGTGCCAGCAGCTCTAGGTCGGCGGCGGGAGGGACCACCGGGGAGCTGTTTTTT
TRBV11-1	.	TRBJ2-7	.	CASSLIPRGKNEQYF	TGTGCCAGCAGCTTAATCCCACGGGGGAAGAACGAGCAGTACTTC
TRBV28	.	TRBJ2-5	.	CASRNRGALETQYF	TGTGCCAGCAGAAATCGGGGGGCTTTGGAGACCCAGTACTTC